What follows are 19 T cell receptor beta chains derived from one specimen sequenced in a study of T cells in Graves' hyperthyroidism and ophthalmopathy. TCR beta CDR3 sequences were amplified from RNA transcripts. TCR CDR3 underwent first-round RT-PCR with the HTBI primer set. TCRdb fed the multiplex PCR reads into MiXCR, producing one record per CDR3 protein. The sample yields about 560,000 distinct CDR3 sequences, over 15% seen once. Sequenced input: blood. Receptor source: a woman under 30 with Graves' hyperthyroidism.

This clonotype was observed many times. The chain joins TRBV5-1 to TRBJ2-1, with 7 bases aligning to TRBD2. CDR3 length equals 15 residues. V dropped 1 base and J dropped 4; count of bases not matched to a gene: 5. CDR1 SGHRS and CDR2 YFSETQ come from the germline V gene. Written as DNA, the CDR3 is TGCGCCAGCAGCTTGATGGCTAGCGGTTACAATGAGCAGTTCTTC. Translating gives CASSLMASGYNEQFF.

This clonotype was seen only a few times. The chain links TRBV4-3 to TRBJ2-3, with D possibly TRBD2 on 7 matching bases. The CDR3 is 16 amino acids. CDR1 LGHNA and CDR2 YSLEER come from the germline V gene. V dropped 0 bases and J dropped 1 base, with 11 bases sitting between them. CDR3 DNA: TGCGCCAGCAGCCAAGAAGGAGGGGGGGGCACAGATACGCAGTATTTT. Amino acid sequence: CASSQEGGGGTDTQYF.

J is TRBJ2-7 and V is TRBV6-1, with 13 bases fitting TRBD2. The CDR3 extends over 17 amino acids. Trimming took 3 bases from V and 4 from J; bases not matched to a gene: 9. Germline loops: CDR1 MNHNS, CDR2 SASEGT. CDR3 bases: TGTGCCAGCAGTGAGGGACTAGCGGGACACCGGGGTTACGAGCAGTACTTC. Translated, it gives CASSEGLAGHRGYEQYF.

This clonotype showed up many times. The chain joins TRBV5-1 to TRBJ1-4; D uncertain. The ends were cut back, 3 bases at V and 2 bases at J, with 14 bases in the middle. Germline assignment: CDR1 SGHRS and CDR2 YFSETQ. The CDR3 contains 16 residues. In DNA, the CDR3 is TGCGCCAGCAGCTACGCGGGCGCAGTGACTAATGAAAAACTGTTTTTT. It specifies CASSYAGAVTNEKLFF.

This clonotype was found many times. This chain uses TRBV12-3 or TRBV12-4 with TRBJ2-1; 8 bases match TRBD2. The CDR3 spans 14 residues. After removal of 6 bases from V and 10 bases from J, the junction contained 11 bases not matched to a gene. CDR3 nucleotides: TGTGCCAGCAGCTCAACCACCCGACTAGCGGAGCAGTTCTTC. Translating it yields CASSSTTRLAEQFF.

In its sample, this clonotype was seen many times. V gene TRBV11-2 combines with J gene TRBJ2-3, with D unresolved. V was clipped by 6 bases and J by 5 bases, with 6 bases between them. This CDR3 is 11 amino acids long. Germline V gene sequence: CDR1 SGHAT, CDR2 FQNNGV. The CDR3 protein is CASSPRDTQYF. For the CDR3, the DNA is TGTGCCAGCAGTCCACGAGATACGCAGTATTTT.

The chain employs TRBV5-1 and TRBJ2-7; 8 bases align to TRBD2. Germline CDR1 is SGHRS and CDR2 is YFSETQ. J gave up 4 bases and V 1 base, and 7 bases lay outside the gene matches. This CDR3 has 15 residues. The CDR3 DNA is TGCGCCAGCAGCTTGCTGGGACTAGGCCCATACGAGCAGTACTTC. Protein product: CASSLLGLGPYEQYF.

This clonotype was observed many times. The chain employs TRBV9 and TRBJ2-1; TRBD2 matches at 13 bases. CDR1 and CDR2 (germline): SGDLS, YYNGEE. V lost 7 bases and J lost 6; bases outside the gene matches: 7. The CDR3 covers 15 residues. The CDR3 region is CASGEGLAGINEQFF. DNA of the CDR3: TGTGCCAGCGGGGAGGGACTAGCGGGGATCAATGAGCAGTTCTTC.

The chain employs TRBV7-9 and TRBJ1-2; D remains unclear. Germline CDR1 reads SEHNR; CDR2 reads FQNEAQ (reference sequence). The CDR3 is 13 residues long. The germline V and J ends were trimmed by 2 bases and 2 bases, with 6 bases remaining between them. The CDR3: CASSLSANYGYTF. Written as DNA, the CDR3 is TGTGCCAGCAGCTTATCTGCCAACTATGGCTACACCTTC.

This clonotype appeared a few times. V usage is TRBV11-2 and J usage is TRBJ2-4; D perhaps matches TRBD1 (5 bases). Trimming took 8 bases from V and 0 from J, leaving 8 bases between them. CDR3 length: 13 residues. Germline CDR1 and CDR2: SGHAT and FQNNGV. For the CDR3, the DNA is TGTGCCAGCCGACAGTTAGCCAAAAACATTCAGTACTTC. This codes for CASRQLAKNIQYF.

This clonotype was recorded at least ten times. The V call is TRBV2, the J call TRBJ1-6; 7 bases map to TRBD1. Per germline, CDR1 SNHLY and CDR2 FYNNEI. This CDR3 spans 13 amino acids. Trimming cost V 3 bases and J 12 bases; bases outside gene matches: 5. The CDR3 DNA reads TGTGCCAGCAGTGACAGGTCAGGGGGACCCCTCCACTTT. Amino acid sequence: CASSDRSGGPLHF.

This clonotype was picked up many times. The chain is built from TRBV7-6 and TRBJ2-3, with D tentatively TRBD2 (6 bases). The CDR3 consists of 15 residues. The germline CDR1 and CDR2 sequences are SGHVS and FNYEAQ. V shed 5 bases and J shed 1 base, with 13 bases lying between them. This chain's CDR3 is CASSGAGRGTDTQYF. CDR3 nucleotide sequence: TGTGCCAGCAGCGGCGCGGGGAGAGGCACAGATACGCAGTATTTT. Together with reference TRBV7-6 and TRBJ2-3, the CDR3 gives the full variable domain: GAGVSQSPRYKVTKRGQDVALRCDPISGHVSLYWYRQALGQGPEFLTYFNYEAQQDKSGLPNDRFSAERPEGSISTLTIQRTEQRDSAMYRCASSGAGRGTDTQYFGPGTRLTVL.

In its sample, this clonotype was seen a few times. The chain employs TRBV18 and TRBJ2-3, with D unclear. The CDR3 is 16 residues long. Per the germline V gene, CDR1 is KGHSH and CDR2 is LQKENI. Trimming removed 3 bases from V and 7 bases from J, with 20 bases in between. The CDR3 here is CASSPVHENLLNTQYF. The CDR3 DNA follows: TGTGCCAGCTCACCGGTCCACGAGAACCTACTTAATACGCAGTATTTT.

This clonotype came up a few times. The germline gene is not matched at one end of the junction; a read error may be the cause. The chain has TRBV7-2 and TRBJ2-7, with 12 bases fitting TRBD2. The CDR3 sequence is 17 residues long. Germline V gene data show CDR1 as SGHTA and CDR2 as FQGNSA. This chain's CDR3 is CASSPLGLAGNSYERYF. CDR3 nucleotide sequence: TGTGCCAGCAGCCCATTGGGACTAGCGGGTAACTCCTACGAGCGGTACTTC. Full variable domain (missing parts from reference TRBV7-2 and TRBJ2-7): GAGVSQSPSNKVTEKGKDVELRCDPISGHTALYWYRQSLGQGLEFLIYFQGNSAPDKSGLPSDRFSAERTGGSVSTLTIQRTQQEDSAVYLCASSPLGLAGNSYERYFGPGTRLTVT.

Notes on this clonotype: Being one base from a much bigger clone, this may be a read error. The chain recombines TRBV7-9 with TRBJ2-7, with 7 nucleotides matching TRBD1. The germline CDR1 and CDR2 sequences are SEHNR and FQNEAQ (reference sequence). With 3 bases clipped from V and 5 bases from J, the junction kept 7 bases outside the gene matches. The CDR3 length is 14 residues. The CDR3 reads CASSFSEGAHEQYF. As DNA, the CDR3 is TGTGCCAGCAGCTTTAGCGAGGGGGCCCACGAGCAGTACTTC.

This clonotype was seen more than once but under ten times. V is TRBV10-3 and J is TRBJ2-7; D not resolved. In germline, CDR1 is ENHRY, CDR2 SYGVKD. The CDR3 has 11 amino acids. Trimming took 7 bases from V and 4 from J, leaving 8 bases between them. The CDR3 region is CAITDGYEQYF. As DNA, the CDR3 is TGTGCCATCACCGACGGTTACGAGCAGTACTTC.

Many counts were recorded for this clonotype. The J gene is TRBJ2-1, the V gene TRBV11-2; 8 bases fit TRBD2. After removal of 3 bases from V and 5 bases from J, the junction contained 6 bases not matched to a gene. The CDR3 totals 15 residues. Germline V gene lookup returns CDR1 SGHAT and CDR2 FQNNGV. CDR3 protein: CASSLGTSFNNEQFF. CDR3 DNA: TGTGCCAGCAGCTTGGGGACTAGTTTCAACAATGAGCAGTTCTTC.

The chain links TRBV12-3 or TRBV12-4 to TRBJ1-2; possible D gene TRBD1, 6 bases. V was cut by 5 bases and J by 8 bases, with 24 bases left in between. The CDR3 sequence is 16 residues long. This CDR3 is CASSDTGGFVSGGYTF. The CDR3 region has the DNA TGTGCCAGCAGTGATACCGGGGGCTTCGTATCGGGGGGCTACACCTTC.

There are many counts of this clonotype. This chain links TRBV20-1 with TRBJ2-1, with TRBD2 identical over 10 bases. V lost 0 bases and J lost 5; bases outside the gene matches: 4. Germline V gene data show CDR1 as DFQATT and CDR2 as SNEGSKA (reference sequence). The length of the CDR3 is 15 residues. CDR3 in amino acids: CSARDVLAGDNEQFF. As DNA, the CDR3 is TGCAGTGCTAGAGATGTTCTAGCGGGAGACAATGAGCAGTTCTTC.